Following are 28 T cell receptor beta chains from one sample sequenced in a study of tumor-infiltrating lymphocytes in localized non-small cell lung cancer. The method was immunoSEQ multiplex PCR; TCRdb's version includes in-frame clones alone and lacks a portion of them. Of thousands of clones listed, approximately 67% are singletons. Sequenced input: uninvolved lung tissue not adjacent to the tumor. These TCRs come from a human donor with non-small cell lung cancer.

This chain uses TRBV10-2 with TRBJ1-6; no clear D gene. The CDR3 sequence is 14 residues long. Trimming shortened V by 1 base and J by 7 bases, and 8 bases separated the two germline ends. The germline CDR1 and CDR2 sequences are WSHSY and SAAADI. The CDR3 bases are TGCGCCAGCAGTGAGTTCGCCGGAAATTCACCCCTCCACTTT. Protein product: CASSEFAGNSPLHF.

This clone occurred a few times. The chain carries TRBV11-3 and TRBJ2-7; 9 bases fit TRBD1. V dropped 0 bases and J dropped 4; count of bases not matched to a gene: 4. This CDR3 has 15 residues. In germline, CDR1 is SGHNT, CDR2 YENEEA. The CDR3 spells CASSLEGQGQYEQYF. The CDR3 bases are TGTGCCAGCAGCTTAGAGGGACAGGGCCAATACGAGCAGTACTTC.

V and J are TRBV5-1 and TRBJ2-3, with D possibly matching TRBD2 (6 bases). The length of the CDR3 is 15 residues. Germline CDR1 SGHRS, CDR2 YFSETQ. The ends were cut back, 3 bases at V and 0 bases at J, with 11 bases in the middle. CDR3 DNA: TGCGCCAGCAGCTCTATAGCGGCTAGCACAGATACGCAGTATTTT. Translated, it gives CASSSIAASTDTQYF.

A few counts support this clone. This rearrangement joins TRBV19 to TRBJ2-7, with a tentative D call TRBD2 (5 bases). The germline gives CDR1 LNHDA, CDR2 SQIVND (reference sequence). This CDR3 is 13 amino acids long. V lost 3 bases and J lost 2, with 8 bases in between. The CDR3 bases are TGTGCCAGTAGTATTGAGGGTCCCTACGAGCAGTACTTC. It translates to CASSIEGPYEQYF.

The CDR3 sequence: CASSQQAGPTGELFF. The CDR3 nucleotides are TGTGCCAGCAGCCAACAAGCGGGTCCGACCGGGGAGCTGTTTTTT. The rearrangement uses TRBV14 and TRBJ2-2; tentatively, D is TRBD2 (6 bases). Germline assignment: CDR1 SGHDN and CDR2 FVKESK. V was cut by 2 bases and J by 5 bases, with 12 bases left in between. CDR3 size: 15 residues.

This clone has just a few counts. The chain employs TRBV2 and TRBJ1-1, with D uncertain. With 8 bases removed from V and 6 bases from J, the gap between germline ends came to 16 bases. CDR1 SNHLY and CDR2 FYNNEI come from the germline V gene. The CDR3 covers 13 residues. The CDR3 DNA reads TGTGCCAGCGTTTTCCCGGGCGGGGCTGAAGCTTTCTTT. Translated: CASVFPGGAEAFF.

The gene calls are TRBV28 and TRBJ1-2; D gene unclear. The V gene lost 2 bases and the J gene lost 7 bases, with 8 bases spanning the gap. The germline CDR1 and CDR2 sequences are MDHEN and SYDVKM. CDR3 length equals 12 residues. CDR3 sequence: CASSLNRSGYTF. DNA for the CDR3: TGTGCCAGCAGTTTAAACAGAAGTGGCTACACCTTC.

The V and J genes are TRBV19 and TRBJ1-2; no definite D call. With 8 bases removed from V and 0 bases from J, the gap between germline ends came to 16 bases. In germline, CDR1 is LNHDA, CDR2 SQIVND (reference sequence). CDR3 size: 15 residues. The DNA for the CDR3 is TGTGCCAGTTCCCAGTTGGCCCAAGCTAACTATGGCTACACCTTC. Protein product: CASSQLAQANYGYTF.

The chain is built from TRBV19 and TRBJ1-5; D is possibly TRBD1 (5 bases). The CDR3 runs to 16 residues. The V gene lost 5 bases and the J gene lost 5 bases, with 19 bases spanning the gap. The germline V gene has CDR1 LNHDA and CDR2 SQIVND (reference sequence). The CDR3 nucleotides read TGTGCCAGTAGTTCAATCGTAGGGTCCAGGGATCAGCCCCAGCATTTT. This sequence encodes CASSSIVGSRDQPQHF.

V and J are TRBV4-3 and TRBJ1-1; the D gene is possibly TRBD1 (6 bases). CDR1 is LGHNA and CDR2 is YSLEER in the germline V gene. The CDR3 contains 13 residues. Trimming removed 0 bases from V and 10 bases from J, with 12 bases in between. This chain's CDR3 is CASSQEGQGLAFF. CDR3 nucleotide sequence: TGCGCCAGCAGCCAAGAGGGGCAGGGGCTAGCTTTCTTT.

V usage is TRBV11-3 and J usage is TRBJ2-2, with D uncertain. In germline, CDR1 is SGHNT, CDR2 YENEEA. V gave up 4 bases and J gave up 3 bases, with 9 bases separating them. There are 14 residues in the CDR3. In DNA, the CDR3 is TGTGCCAGCAGCTCCAAAAGGGACACCGGGGAGCTGTTTTTT. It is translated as CASSSKRDTGELFF.

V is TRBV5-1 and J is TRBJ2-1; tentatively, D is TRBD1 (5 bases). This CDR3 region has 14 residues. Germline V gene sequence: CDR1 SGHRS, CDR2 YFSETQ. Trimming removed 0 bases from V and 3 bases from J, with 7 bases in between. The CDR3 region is CASSLGQHYNEQFF. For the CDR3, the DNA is TGCGCCAGCAGCTTGGGACAGCACTACAATGAGCAGTTCTTC.

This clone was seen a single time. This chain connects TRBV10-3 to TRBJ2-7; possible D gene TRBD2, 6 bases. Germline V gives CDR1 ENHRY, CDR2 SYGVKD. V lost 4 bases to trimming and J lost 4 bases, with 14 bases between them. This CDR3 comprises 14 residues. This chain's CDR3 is CAISVGGALYEQYF. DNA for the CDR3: TGTGCCATCAGTGTAGGAGGGGCCCTATACGAGCAGTACTTC.

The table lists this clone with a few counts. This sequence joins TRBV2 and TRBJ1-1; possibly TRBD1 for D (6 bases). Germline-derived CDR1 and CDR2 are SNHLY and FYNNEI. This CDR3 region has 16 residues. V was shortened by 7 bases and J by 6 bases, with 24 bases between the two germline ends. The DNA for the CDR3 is TGTGCCAGCAACCGCGAACCATACAAGGGGGATCCTGAAGCTTTCTTT. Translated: CASNREPYKGDPEAFF.

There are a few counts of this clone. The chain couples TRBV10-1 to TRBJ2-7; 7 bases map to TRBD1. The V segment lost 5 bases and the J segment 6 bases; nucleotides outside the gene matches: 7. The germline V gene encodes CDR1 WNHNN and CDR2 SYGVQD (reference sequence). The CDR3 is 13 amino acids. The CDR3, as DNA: TGCGCCAGCAGTCCCCGGACAGGCGGCGAGCAGTACTTC. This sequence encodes CASSPRTGGEQYF.

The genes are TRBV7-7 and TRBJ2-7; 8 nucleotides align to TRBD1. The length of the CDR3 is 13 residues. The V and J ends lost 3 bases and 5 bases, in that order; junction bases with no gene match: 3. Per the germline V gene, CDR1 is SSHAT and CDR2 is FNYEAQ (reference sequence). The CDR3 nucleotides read TGTGCCAGCAGCTTCCAACAGGGGGACGAGCAGTACTTC. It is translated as CASSFQQGDEQYF.

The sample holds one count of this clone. The CDR3 is CASSPERTGYTF. CDR3 bases: TGTGCCAGCAGCCCCGAGAGGACTGGCTACACCTTC. V gene TRBV6-5 combines with J gene TRBJ1-2; D not resolved. V was trimmed by 6 bases and J by 7 bases, leaving 12 bases between them. The CDR3 is made up of 12 amino acids. Germline lookup yields CDR1 MNHEY and CDR2 SVGAGI.

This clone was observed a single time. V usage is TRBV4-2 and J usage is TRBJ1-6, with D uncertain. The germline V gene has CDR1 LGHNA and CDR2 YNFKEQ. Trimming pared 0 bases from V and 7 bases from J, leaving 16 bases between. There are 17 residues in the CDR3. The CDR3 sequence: CASSQENGRLGNSPLHF. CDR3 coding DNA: TGTGCCAGCAGCCAAGAGAATGGGAGGTTGGGGAATTCACCCCTCCACTTT.

The CDR3 region is CASSAEDPYSNQPQHF. CDR3 nucleotide sequence: TGTGCCAGCAGTGCTGAGGACCCTTATAGCAATCAGCCCCAGCATTTT. This chain joins TRBV2 and TRBJ1-5; D not resolved. Germline CDR1 is SNHLY and CDR2 is FYNNEI. Trimming removed 4 bases at V and 0 bases at J, with 13 bases between. There are 16 residues in the CDR3.

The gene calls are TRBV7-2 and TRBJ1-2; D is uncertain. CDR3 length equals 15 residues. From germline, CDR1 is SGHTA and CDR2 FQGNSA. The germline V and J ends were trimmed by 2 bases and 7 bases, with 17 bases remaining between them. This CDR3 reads CASSLSNLGAIGYTF. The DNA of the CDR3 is TGTGCCAGCAGCTTATCTAACTTGGGAGCTATTGGCTACACCTTC.

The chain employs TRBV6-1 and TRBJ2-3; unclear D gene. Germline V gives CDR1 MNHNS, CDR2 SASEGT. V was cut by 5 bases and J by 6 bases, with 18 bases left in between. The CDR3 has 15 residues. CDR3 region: CASSSPGSPEDTQYF. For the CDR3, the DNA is TGTGCCAGCAGTTCCCCCGGATCCCCGGAGGATACGCAGTATTTT.

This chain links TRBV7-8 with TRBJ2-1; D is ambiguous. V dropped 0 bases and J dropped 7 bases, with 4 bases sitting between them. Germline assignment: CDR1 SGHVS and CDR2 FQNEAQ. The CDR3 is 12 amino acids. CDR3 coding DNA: TGTGCCAGCAGCTTAGCCCGGAATGAGCAGTTCTTC. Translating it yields CASSLARNEQFF.

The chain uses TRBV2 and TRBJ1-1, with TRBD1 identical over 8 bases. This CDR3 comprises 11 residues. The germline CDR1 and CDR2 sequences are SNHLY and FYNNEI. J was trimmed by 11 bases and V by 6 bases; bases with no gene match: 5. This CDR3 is CASSEGQEAFF. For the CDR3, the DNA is TGTGCCAGCAGCGAGGGACAGGAGGCTTTCTTT. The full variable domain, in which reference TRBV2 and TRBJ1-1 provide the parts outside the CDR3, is EPEVTQTPSHQVTQMGQEVILRCVPISNHLYFYWYRQILGQKVEFLVSFYNNEISEKSEIFDDQFSVERPDGSNFTLKIRSTKLEDSAMYFCASSEGQEAFFGQGTRLTVV.

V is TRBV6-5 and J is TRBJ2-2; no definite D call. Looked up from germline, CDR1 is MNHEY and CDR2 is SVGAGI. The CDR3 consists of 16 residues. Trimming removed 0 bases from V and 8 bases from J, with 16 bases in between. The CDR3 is CASSYSVVGVRGELFF. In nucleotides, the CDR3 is TGTGCCAGCAGTTACTCTGTAGTGGGTGTAAGAGGGGAGCTGTTTTTT.

CDR3 nucleotide sequence: TGTGCCAGCAAACTAGCGGGTACAGATACGCAGTATTTT. Its protein is CASKLAGTDTQYF. The chain combines TRBV6-5 with TRBJ2-3; 9 bases agree with TRBD2. The germline CDR1 and CDR2 sequences are MNHEY and SVGAGI. CDR3 length equals 13 residues. The V gene end was trimmed by 7 bases and the J gene end by 3 bases; junction bases not matched to a gene: 2.

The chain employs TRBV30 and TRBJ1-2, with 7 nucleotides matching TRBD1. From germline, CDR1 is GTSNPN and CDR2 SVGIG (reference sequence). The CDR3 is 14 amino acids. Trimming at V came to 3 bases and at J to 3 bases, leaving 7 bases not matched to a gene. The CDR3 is CAWSPGGPDYGYTF. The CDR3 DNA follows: TGTGCCTGGAGCCCAGGGGGTCCCGACTATGGCTACACCTTC.

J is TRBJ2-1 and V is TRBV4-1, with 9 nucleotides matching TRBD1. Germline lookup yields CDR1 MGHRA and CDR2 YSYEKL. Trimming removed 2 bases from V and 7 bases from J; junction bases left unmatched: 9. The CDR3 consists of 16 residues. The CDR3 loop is CASSQPRDRAGNEQFF. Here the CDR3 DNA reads TGCGCCAGCAGCCAACCCCGGGACAGGGCTGGGAATGAGCAGTTCTTC.

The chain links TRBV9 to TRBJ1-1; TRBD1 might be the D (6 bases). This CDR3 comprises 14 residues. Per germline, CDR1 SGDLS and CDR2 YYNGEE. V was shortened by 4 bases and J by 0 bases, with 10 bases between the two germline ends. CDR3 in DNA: TGTGCCAGCAGCCTCGGGACAATGAACACTGAAGCTTTCTTT. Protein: CASSLGTMNTEAFF.